This TCR beta chain was documented in a study of identical twins. Study outcomes and limitations: Conclusions were based on cross-sectional statistical analysis, without following the same donors.

The CDR3 is 15 residues long. V was trimmed by 0 bases and J by 0 bases, leaving 9 bases between them. Germline V CDR1 and CDR2: LGHNA, YNFKEQ. About this clonotype itself: The antigen remains undetermined.

From the 5' RACE reads, TCRdb called clonotypes with MiXCR, one entry per CDR3 protein. The sample comprises hundreds of thousands of distinct CDR3 sequences, around 6.8% of which are singletons, and about 2% rests with the top ten. These same data were also listed under a study on yellow fever vaccine responses in identical twins. Per that paper: Twins' T cell vaccine responses reportedly looked partly convergent, partly personalized.

The chain has TRBV4-2 and TRBJ2-7, with a tentative D call TRBD2 (5 bases). Sequencing used memory (CD45RO+) T cells sorted from blood. The sequence came from a woman under 30 in good health. The CDR3 nucleotides read TGTGCCAGCAGCCAAGATAGCGAGACCTCCTACGAGCAGTACTTC. As protein: CASSQDSETSYEQYF.